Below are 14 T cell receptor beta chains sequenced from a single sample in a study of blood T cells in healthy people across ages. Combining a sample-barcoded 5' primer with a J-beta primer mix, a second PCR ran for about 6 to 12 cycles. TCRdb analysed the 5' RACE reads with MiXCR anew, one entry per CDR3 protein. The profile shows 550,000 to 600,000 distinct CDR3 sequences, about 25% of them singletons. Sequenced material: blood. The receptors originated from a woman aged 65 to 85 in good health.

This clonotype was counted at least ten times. CDR3 loop: CASSAGGQSQETQYF. The CDR3 DNA reads TGTGCCAGCAGCGCCGGGGGACAGTCACAAGAGACCCAGTACTTC. The chain combines TRBV5-5 with TRBJ2-5, with a possible D match to TRBD1 (7 bases). CDR3 length: 15 amino acids. From germline, CDR1 is SGHKS and CDR2 YYEKEE (reference sequence). Trimming cost V 4 bases and J 2 bases, with 15 bases left between them.

The DNA for the CDR3 is TGTGCCAGCAGCTTAACGACCGGGACAGGGAGCTACGAGCAGTACTTC. Translating gives CASSLTTGTGSYEQYF. This chain connects TRBV7-2 to TRBJ2-7; 9 nucleotides match TRBD1. Germline V lookup: CDR1 SGHTA, CDR2 FQGNSA. V lost 2 bases, J lost 3 bases, and 8 bases stayed unmatched. The CDR3 is 16 amino acids.

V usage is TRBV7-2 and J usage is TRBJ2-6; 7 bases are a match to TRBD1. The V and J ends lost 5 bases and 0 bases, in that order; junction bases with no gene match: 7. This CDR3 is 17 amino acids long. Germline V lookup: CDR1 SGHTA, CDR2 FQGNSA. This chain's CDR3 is CASSTRQGVSGANVLTF. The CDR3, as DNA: TGTGCCAGCAGCACCCGACAGGGTGTCTCTGGGGCCAACGTCCTGACTTTC. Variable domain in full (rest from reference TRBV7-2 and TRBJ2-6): GAGVSQSPSNKVTEKGKDVELRCDPISGHTALYWYRQSLGQGLEFLIYFQGNSAPDKSGLPSDRFSAERTGGSVSTLTIQRTQQEDSAVYLCASSTRQGVSGANVLTFGAGSRLTVL.

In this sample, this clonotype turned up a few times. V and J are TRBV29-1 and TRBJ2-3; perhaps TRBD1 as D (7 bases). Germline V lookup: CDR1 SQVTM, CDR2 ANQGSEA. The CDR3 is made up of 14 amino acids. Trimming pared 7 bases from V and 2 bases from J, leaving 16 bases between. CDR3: CSAPPGGITDTQYF. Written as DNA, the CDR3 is TGCAGCGCACCCCCAGGGGGGATCACAGATACGCAGTATTTT.

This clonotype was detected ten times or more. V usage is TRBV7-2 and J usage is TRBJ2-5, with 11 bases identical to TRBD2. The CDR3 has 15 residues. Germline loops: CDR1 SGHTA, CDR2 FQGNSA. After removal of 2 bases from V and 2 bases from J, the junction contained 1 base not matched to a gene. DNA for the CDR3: TGTGCCAGCAGCTTAAGGACTAGCGGGCAAGAGACCCAGTACTTC. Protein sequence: CASSLRTSGQETQYF.

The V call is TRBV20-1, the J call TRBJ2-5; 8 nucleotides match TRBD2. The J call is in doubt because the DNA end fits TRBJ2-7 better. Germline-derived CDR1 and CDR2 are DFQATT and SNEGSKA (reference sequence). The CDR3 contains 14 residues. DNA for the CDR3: TGCAGTGCTAGGCGGCTAGCGGGTACATACGAGCAGTACTTC. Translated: CSARRLAGTYEQYF.

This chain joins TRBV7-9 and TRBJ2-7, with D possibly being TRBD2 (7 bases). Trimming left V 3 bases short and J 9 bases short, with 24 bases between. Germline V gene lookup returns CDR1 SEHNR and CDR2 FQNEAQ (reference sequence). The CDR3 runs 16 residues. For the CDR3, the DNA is TGTGCCAGCAGCTTCGCCCTTGGGGGGGCATCGGGAAGGCAGTACTTC. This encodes CASSFALGGASGRQYF. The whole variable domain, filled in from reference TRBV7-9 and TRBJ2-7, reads DTGVSQNPRHKITKRGQNVTFRCDPISEHNRLYWYRQTLGQGPEFLTYFQNEAQLEKSRLLSDRFSAERPKGSFSTLEIQRTEQGDSAMYLCASSFALGGASGRQYFGPGTRLTVT.

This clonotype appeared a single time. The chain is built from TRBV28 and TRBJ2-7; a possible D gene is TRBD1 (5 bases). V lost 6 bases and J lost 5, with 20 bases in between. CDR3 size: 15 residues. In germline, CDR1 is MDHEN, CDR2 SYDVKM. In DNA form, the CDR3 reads TGTGCCAGCAGACCCCGGACATCCGCTCCCCACGAGCAGTACTTC. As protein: CASRPRTSAPHEQYF.

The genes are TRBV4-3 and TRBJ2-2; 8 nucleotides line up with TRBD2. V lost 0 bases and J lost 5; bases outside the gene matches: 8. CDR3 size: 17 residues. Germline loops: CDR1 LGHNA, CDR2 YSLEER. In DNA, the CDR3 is TGCGCCAGCAGCCAAGAGCCCCCGGGGGGGATAACCGGGGAGCTGTTTTTT. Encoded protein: CASSQEPPGGITGELFF.

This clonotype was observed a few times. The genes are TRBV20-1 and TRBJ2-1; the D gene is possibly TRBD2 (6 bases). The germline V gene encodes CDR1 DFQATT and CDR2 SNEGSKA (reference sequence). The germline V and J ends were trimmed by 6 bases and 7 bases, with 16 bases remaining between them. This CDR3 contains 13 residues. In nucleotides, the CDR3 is TGCAGTGCCCAATTTAGAGGGAGGAATGAGCAGTTCTTC. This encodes CSAQFRGRNEQFF.

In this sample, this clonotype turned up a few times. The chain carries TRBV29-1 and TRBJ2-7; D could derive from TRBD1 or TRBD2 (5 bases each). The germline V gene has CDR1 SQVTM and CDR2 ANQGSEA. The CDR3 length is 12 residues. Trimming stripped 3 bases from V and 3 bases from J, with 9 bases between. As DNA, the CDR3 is TGCAGCGTTGATTCGGGGCACTACGAGCAGTACTTC. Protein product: CSVDSGHYEQYF.

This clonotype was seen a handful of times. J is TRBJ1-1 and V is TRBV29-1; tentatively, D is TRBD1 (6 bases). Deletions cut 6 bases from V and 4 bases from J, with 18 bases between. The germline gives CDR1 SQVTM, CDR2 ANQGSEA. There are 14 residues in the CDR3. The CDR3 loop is CSVVPQGRGTEAFF. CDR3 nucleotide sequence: TGCAGCGTCGTTCCACAGGGCCGTGGCACTGAAGCTTTCTTT.

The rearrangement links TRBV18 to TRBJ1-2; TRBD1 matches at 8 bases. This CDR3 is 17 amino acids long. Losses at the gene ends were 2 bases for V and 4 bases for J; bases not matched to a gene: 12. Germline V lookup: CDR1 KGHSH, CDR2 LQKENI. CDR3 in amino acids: CASSPTGQGRGGYGYTF. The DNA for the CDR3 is TGTGCCAGCTCACCAACCGGACAGGGACGAGGCGGCTATGGCTACACCTTC.

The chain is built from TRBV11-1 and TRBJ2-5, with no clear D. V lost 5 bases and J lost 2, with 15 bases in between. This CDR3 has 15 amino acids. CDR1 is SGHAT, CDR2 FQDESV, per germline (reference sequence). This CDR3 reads CASSTHLTRQETQYF. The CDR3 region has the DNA TGTGCCAGCAGCACGCACTTAACCCGGCAAGAGACCCAGTACTTC. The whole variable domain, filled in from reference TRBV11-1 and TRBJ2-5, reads EAEVAQSPRYKITEKSQAVAFWCDPISGHATLYWYRQILGQGPELLVQFQDESVVDDSQLPKDRFSAERLKGVDSTLKIQPAELGDSAMYLCASSTHLTRQETQYFGPGTRLLVL.